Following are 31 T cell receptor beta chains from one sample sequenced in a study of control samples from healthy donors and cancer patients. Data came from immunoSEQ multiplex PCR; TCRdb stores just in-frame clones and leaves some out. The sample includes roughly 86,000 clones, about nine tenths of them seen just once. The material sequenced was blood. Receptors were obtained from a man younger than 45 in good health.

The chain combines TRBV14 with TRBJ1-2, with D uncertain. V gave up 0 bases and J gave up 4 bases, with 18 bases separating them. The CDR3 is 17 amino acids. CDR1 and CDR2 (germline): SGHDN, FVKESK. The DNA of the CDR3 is TGTGCCAGCAGCCAAGACCGGCATGTCAGGTTGGGCTATGGCTACACCTTC. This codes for CASSQDRHVRLGYGYTF.

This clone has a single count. CDR3 amino acids: CASSAREGPQHF. DNA for the CDR3: TGTGCCAGCAGCGCTAGAGAAGGGCCCCAGCATTTT. V is TRBV6-5 and J is TRBJ1-5; D is ambiguous. Germline CDR1 and CDR2: MNHEY and SVGAGI. The V end lost 6 bases, the J end lost 9 bases, and 12 bases lay between the germline ends. CDR3 size: 12 residues.

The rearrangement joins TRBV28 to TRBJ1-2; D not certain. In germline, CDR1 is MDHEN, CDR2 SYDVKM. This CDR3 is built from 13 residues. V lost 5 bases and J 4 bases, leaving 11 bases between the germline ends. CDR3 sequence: CASSRQEPYGYTF. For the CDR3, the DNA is TGTGCCAGCAGTCGTCAGGAACCCTATGGCTACACCTTC.

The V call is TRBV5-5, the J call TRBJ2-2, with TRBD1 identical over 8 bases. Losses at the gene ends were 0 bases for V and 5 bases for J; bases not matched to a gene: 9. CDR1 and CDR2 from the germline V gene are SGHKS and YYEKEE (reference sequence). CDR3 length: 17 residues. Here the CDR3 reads CASSLEGTGLRTGELFF. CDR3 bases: TGTGCCAGCAGCTTGGAGGGGACAGGCCTAAGGACCGGGGAGCTGTTTTTT. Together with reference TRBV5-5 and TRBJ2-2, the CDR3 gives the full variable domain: DAGVTQSPTHLIKTRGQQVTLRCSPISGHKSVSWYQQVLGQGPQFIFQYYEKEERGRGNFPDRFSARQFPNYSSELNVNALLLGDSALYLCASSLEGTGLRTGELFFGEGSRLTVL.

The CDR3: CASSPNVDRGGYYGYTF. In DNA form, the CDR3 reads TGTGCCAGCAGTCCCAATGTGGACAGGGGTGGATACTATGGCTACACCTTC. The chain links TRBV6-2 or TRBV6-3 to TRBJ1-2; 9 nucleotides align to TRBD1. The germline CDR1 and CDR2 sequences are MNHEY and SVGEGT. This CDR3 region has 17 residues. After removal of 5 bases from V and 3 bases from J, the junction contained 13 bases not matched to a gene.

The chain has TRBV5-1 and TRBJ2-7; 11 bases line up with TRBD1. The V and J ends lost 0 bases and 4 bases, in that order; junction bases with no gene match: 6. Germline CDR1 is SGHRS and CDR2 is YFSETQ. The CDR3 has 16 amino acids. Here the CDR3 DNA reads TGCGCCAGCAGCTTGGCGCCCGGACAGGGGGCATACGAGCAGTACTTC. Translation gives CASSLAPGQGAYEQYF.

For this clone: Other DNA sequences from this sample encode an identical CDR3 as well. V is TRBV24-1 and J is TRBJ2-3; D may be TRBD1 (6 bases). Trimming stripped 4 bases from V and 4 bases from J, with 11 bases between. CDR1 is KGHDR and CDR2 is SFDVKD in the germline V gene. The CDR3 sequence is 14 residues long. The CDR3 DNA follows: TGTGCCACCAGTGACCCCAACAGGGCAGATACGCAGTATTTT. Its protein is CATSDPNRADTQYF.

CDR3 in amino acids: CASSLGTGGFNEQFF. The CDR3 DNA follows: TGTGCCAGCAGTTTAGGGACAGGGGGGTTTAATGAGCAGTTCTTC. The chain recombines TRBV28 with TRBJ2-1; 11 bases agree with TRBD1. V shed 2 bases, J shed 7 bases, and the junction held 4 bases outside the gene matches. Germline V gene sequence: CDR1 MDHEN, CDR2 SYDVKM. This CDR3 region has 15 residues.

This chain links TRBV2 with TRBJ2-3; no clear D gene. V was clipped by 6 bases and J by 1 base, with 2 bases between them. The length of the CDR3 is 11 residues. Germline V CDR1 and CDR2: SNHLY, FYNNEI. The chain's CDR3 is CASRGTDTQYF. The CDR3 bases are TGTGCCAGCAGGGGCACAGATACGCAGTATTTT.

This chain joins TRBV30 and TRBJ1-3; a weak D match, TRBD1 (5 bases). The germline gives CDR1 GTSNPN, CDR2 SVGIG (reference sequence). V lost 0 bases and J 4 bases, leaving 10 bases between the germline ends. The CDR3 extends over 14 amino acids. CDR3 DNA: TGTGCCTGGAGTGTGGACAATGTGGGAAACACCATATATTTT. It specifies CAWSVDNVGNTIYF.

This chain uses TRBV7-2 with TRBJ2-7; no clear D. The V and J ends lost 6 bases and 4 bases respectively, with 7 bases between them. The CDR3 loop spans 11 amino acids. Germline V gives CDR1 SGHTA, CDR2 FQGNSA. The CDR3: CASRVNYEQYF. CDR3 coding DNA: TGTGCCAGCAGGGTAAATTACGAGCAGTACTTC. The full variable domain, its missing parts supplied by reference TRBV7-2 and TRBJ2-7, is GAGVSQSPSNKVTEKGKDVELRCDPISGHTALYWYRQSLGQGLEFLIYFQGNSAPDKSGLPSDRFSAERTGGSVSTLTIQRTQQEDSAVYLCASRVNYEQYFGPGTRLTVT.

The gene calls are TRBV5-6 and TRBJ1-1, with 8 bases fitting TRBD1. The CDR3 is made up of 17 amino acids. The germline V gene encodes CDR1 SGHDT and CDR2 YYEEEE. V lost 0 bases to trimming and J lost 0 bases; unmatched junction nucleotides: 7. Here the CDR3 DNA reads TGTGCCAGCAGCTTGGGTCAGGGGGCGAACTTGAACACTGAAGCTTTCTTT. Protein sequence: CASSLGQGANLNTEAFF.

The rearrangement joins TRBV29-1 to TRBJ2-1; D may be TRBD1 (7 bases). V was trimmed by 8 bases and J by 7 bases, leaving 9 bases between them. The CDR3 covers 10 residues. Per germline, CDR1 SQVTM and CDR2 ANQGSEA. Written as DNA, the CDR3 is TGCAGCTCAGGGGGGAATGAGCAGTTCTTC. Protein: CSSGGNEQFF.

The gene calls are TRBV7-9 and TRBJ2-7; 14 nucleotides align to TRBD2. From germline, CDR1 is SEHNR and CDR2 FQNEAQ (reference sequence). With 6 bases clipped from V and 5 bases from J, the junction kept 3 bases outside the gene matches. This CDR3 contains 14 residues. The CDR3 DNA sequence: TGTGCCAGCAGGCCGGGACTAGCGGGAGACGAGCAGTACTTC. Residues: CASRPGLAGDEQYF. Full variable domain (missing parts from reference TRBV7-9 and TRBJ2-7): DTGVSQNPRHKITKRGQNVTFRCDPISEHNRLYWYRQTLGQGPEFLTYFQNEAQLEKSRLLSDRFSAERPKGSFSTLEIQRTEQGDSAMYLCASRPGLAGDEQYFGPGTRLTVT.

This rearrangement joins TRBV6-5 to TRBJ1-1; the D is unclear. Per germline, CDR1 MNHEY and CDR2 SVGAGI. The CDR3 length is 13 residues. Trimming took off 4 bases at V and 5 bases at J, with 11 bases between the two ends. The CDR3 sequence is CASSWAVRTEAFF. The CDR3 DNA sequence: TGTGCCAGCAGTTGGGCAGTGAGGACTGAAGCTTTCTTT.

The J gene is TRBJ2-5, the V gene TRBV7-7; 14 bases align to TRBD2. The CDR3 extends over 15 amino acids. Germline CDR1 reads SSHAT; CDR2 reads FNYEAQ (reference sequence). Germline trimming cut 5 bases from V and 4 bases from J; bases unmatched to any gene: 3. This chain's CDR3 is CASSPGTSGGETQYF. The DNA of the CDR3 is TGTGCCAGCAGCCCCGGGACTAGCGGGGGAGAGACCCAGTACTTC.

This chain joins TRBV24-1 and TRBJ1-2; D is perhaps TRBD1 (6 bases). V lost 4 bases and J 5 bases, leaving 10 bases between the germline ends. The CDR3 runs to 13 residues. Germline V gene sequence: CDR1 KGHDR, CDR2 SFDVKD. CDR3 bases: TGTGCCACCAGTGAAGCAGGGGCTTATGGCTACACCTTC. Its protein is CATSEAGAYGYTF.

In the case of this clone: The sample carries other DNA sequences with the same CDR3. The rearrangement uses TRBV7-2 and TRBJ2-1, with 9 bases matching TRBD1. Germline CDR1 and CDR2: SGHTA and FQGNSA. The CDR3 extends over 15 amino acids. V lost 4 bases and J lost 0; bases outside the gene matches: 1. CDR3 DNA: TGTGCCAGCAGCTCGGACAGGGGCTCCTACAATGAGCAGTTCTTC. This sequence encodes CASSSDRGSYNEQFF.

CDR3 residues: CASSTRGKGEQFF. DNA for the CDR3: TGCGCCAGCAGCACCCGAGGCAAGGGTGAGCAGTTCTTC. V is TRBV5-1 and J is TRBJ2-1, with D hard to call. Germline CDR1 reads SGHRS; CDR2 reads YFSETQ. This CDR3 region has 13 residues. The ends were cut back, 4 bases at V and 9 bases at J, with 14 bases in the middle.

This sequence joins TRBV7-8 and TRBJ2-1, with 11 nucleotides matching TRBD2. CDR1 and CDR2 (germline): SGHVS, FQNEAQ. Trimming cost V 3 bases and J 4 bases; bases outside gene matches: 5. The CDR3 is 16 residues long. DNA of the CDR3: TGTGCCAGCAGCTTTAGAGCTAGCGGGGGGTACAATGAGCAGTTCTTC. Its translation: CASSFRASGGYNEQFF.

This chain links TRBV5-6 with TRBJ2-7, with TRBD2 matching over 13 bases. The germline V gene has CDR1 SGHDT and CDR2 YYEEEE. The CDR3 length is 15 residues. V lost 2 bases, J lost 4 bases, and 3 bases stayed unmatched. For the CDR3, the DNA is TGTGCCAGCAGCTTACTAGCGGGAGGGATGTACGAGCAGTACTTC. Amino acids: CASSLLAGGMYEQYF.

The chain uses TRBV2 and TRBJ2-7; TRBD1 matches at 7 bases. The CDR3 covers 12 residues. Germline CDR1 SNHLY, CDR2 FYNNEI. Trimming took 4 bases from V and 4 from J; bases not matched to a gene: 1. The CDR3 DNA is TGTGCCAGCAGTGGACAGGGTTACGAGCAGTACTTC. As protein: CASSGQGYEQYF.

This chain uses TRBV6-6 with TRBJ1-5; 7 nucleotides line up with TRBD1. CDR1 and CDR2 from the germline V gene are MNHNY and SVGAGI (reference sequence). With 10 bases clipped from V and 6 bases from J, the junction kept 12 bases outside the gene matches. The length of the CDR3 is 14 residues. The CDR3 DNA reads TGTGCCACCCACGGGACAGAGGACCTTCAGCCCCAGCATTTT. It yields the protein CATHGTEDLQPQHF.

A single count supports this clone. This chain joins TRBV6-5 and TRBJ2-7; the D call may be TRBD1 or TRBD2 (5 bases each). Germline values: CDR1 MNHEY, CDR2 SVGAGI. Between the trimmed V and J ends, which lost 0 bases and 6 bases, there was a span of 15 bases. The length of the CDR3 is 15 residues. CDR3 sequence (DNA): TGTGCCAGCAGTTACTCGGGTCGGGGCCGGACCGAGCAGTACTTC. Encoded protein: CASSYSGRGRTEQYF.

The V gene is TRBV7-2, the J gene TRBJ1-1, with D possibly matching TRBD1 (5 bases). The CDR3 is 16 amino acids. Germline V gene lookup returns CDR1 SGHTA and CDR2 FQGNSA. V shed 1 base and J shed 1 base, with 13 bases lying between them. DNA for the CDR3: TGTGCCAGCAGCTTAGGATACGGGCAGGGGAACACTGAAGCTTTCTTT. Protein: CASSLGYGQGNTEAFF.

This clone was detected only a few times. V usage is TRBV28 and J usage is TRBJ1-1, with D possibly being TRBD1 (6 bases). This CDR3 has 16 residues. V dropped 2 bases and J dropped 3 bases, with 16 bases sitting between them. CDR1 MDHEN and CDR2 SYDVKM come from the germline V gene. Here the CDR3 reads CASSLRGKVGYTEAFF. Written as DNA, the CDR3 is TGTGCCAGCAGTTTAAGGGGGAAGGTAGGCTACACTGAAGCTTTCTTT.

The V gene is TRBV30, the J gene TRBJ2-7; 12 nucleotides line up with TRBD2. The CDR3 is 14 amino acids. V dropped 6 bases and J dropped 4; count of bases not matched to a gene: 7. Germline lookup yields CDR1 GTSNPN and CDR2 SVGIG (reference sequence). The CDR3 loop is CACLGLAGRYEQYF. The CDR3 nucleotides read TGTGCCTGCCTAGGACTAGCGGGAAGGTACGAGCAGTACTTC.

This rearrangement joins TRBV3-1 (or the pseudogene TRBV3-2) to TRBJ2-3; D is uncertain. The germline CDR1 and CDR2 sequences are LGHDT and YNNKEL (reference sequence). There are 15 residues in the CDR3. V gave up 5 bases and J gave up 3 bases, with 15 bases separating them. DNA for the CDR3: TGTGCCAGCAGCTCAATCGGGCCCAGGACAGATACGCAGTATTTT. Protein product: CASSSIGPRTDTQYF.

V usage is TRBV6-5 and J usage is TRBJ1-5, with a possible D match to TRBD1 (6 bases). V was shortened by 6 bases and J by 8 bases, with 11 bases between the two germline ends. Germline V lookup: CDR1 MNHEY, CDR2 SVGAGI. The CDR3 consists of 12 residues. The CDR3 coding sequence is TGTGCCAGCAGGCACAGGGAAGAGCCCCAGCATTTT. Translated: CASRHREEPQHF.

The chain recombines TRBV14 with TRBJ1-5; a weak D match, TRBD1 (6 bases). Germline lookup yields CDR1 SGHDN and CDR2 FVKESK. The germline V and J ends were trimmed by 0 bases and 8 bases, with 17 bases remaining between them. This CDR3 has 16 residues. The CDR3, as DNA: TGTGCCAGCAGCCAAGATGGGGGGCGGATTTTGGAGCCCCAGCATTTT. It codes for CASSQDGGRILEPQHF.

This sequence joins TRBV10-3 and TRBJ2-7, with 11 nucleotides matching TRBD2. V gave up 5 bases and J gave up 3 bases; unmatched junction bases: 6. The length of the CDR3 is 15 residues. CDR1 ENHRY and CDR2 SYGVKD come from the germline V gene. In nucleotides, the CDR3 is TGTGCCATCAGTCAGACTAGCGGGGCGGTCTACGAGCAGTACTTC. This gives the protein CAISQTSGAVYEQYF.